Listed here are 6 T cell receptor beta chains from one sample, sequenced in a study of identical twins. One entry per CDR3 protein, called by TCRdb with MiXCR from the 5' RACE reads. The sample has 1.5 million to 2 million distinct CDR3 sequences, roughly a third seen once. Material: cord blood. Every receptor here comes from a newborn girl in good health.

This clonotype came up many times. The CDR3 bases are TGTGCCAGCACCAAATACGAGACTAGCGGACTAGTCAATGAGCAGTTCTTC. Translation: CASTKYETSGLVNEQFF. The chain carries TRBV7-9 and TRBJ2-1, with TRBD2 matching 9 bases. The CDR3 is made up of 17 amino acids. V shed 7 bases, J shed 6 bases, and the junction held 16 bases outside the gene matches. Germline CDR1 is SEHNR and CDR2 is FQNEAQ (reference sequence).

For this clonotype: Just one base apart from a much larger clone, this may be a read error. The rearrangement links TRBV27 to TRBJ2-4, with 9 bases matching TRBD2. There are 16 residues in the CDR3. The germline CDR1 and CDR2 sequences are MNHEY and SMNVEV (reference sequence). CDR3 loop: CANSKSSGSSKNIQYF. The CDR3 DNA sequence: TGTGCCAACAGTAAGAGTAGCGGGAGCTCCAAAAACATTCAGTACTTC.

This clonotype was counted a few times. The CDR3 region has the DNA TGCAGCGTTTTTTGGGGAGGGGATGAAAAACTGTTTTTT. Translation: CSVFWGGDEKLFF. The V call is TRBV29-1, the J call TRBJ1-4; maybe TRBD1 (5 bases). This CDR3 region has 13 residues. Germline V gene data show CDR1 as SQVTM and CDR2 as ANQGSEA. With 5 bases removed from V and 6 bases from J, the gap between germline ends came to 13 bases.

This CDR3 reads CASSPIIQGWDTQYF. The CDR3 DNA reads TGTGCCAGCTCACCAATAATCCAGGGGTGGGATACGCAGTATTTT. The rearrangement joins TRBV18 to TRBJ2-3; tentative D call: TRBD1 (6 bases). Per germline, CDR1 KGHSH and CDR2 LQKENI. This CDR3 comprises 15 residues. Trimming took 2 bases from V and 6 from J, leaving 15 bases between them.

In the case of this clonotype: The germline gene is not matched at one end of the junction; a read error may be the cause. V gene TRBV11-2 combines with J gene TRBJ2-3; possible D gene TRBD1, 5 bases. The CDR3 spans 13 residues. The V gene's germline CDR1 is SGHAT and CDR2 FQNNGV. In nucleotides, the CDR3 is TGTGCCTGCAGCTTTTCAGGGTCAGATACGCAGTATTTT. This sequence encodes CACSFSGSDTQYF.

This clonotype was found a few times. The J gene is TRBJ2-1, the V gene TRBV7-2, with D possibly matching TRBD1 (6 bases). V was cut by 2 bases and J by 7 bases, with 9 bases left in between. Germline V gene data show CDR1 as SGHTA and CDR2 as FQGNSA. The CDR3 length is 13 residues. The CDR3 DNA reads as TGTGCCAGCAGCTTAATGGGACAAAATGAGCAGTTCTTC. It is translated as CASSLMGQNEQFF.